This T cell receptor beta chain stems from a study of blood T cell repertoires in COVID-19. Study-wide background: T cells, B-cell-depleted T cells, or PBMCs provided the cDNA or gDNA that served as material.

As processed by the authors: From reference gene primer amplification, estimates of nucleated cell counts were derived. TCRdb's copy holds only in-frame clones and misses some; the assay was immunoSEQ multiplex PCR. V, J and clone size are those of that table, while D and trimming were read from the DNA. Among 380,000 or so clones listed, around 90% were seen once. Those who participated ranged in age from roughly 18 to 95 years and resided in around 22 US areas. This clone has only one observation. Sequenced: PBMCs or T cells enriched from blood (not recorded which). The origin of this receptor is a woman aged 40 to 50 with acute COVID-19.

CDR3 sequence reads: CASRQGSYNEQFF. The CDR3 nucleotides read TGTGCCAGCAGGCAGGGCTCCTACAATGAGCAGTTCTTC. V gene TRBV2 combines with J gene TRBJ2-1; the D gene is possibly TRBD1 (5 bases). The CDR3 runs to 13 residues. Trimming pared 6 bases from V and 0 bases from J, leaving 6 bases between. The germline gives CDR1 SNHLY, CDR2 FYNNEI. The full variable domain, with the rest looked up from reference TRBV2 and TRBJ2-1, is EPEVTQTPSHQVTQMGQEVILRCVPISNHLYFYWYRQILGQKVEFLVSFYNNEISEKSEIFDDQFSVERPDGSNFTLKIRSTKLEDSAMYFCASRQGSYNEQFFGPGTRLTVL.